This is a list of T cell receptor beta chains from one sample in a study of T cells after posttransplantation cyclophosphamide. Repertoires were generated with immunoSEQ multiplex PCR, while TCRdb's copy carries only in-frame clones and drops some. The sample holds roughly 30,000 clones, approximately 90% seen once. The sample was PBMCs. These TCRs come from a woman aged 40 to 50 with a blood cancer, CMV-positive, and with a related stem cell donor. Each CDR3 is given with its conserved first and last residue. A D gene is named only where the DNA matches it firmly. Only some rows state a clone size, as once, few, many or a class for expanded clones.

TRBJ2-7	NA	TRBV5-4	NA	TGTGCCAGCAGCTTCGCCGGGACTCTCCCCTACGAGCAGTACTTC	CASSFAGTLPYEQYF
TRBJ2-3	NA	TRBV10-2	NA	TGCGCCAGCACCGACAGGCGAACCACAGATACGCAGTATTTT	CASTDRRTTDTQYF
TRBJ2-7	NA	TRBV28	TRBD2	TGTGCCAGCACCGTAACTAGCGGGGGGGCCTACGAGCAGTACTTC	CASTVTSGGAYEQYF
TRBJ2-7	NA	TRBV28	TRBD2	TGTGCCAGCAGTGGGACTAGCGGGGACTACGAGCAGTACTTC	CASSGTSGDYEQYF
TRBJ2-7	NA	TRBV5-1	TRBD2	TGCGCCAGCAGCTTGCTCAGCGGGGGCTCCAACTCCTACGAGCAGTACTTC	CASSLLSGGSNSYEQYF
TRBJ1-1	few	TRBV7-9	NA	TGTGCCAGCAGCACCCGAGCTGACACTGAAGCTTTCTTT	CASSTRADTEAFF
TRBJ2-2	NA	TRBV5-4	NA	TGTGCCAGCAACTCACAGGGTCACGGGGAGCTGTTTTTT	CASNSQGHGELFF
TRBJ1-6	NA	TRBV5-1	TRBD1	TGCGCCAGCAGCTACTACGTAACAGGGGATAATTCACCCCTCCACTTT	CASSYYVTGDNSPLHF
TRBJ1-4	NA	TRBV4-3	TRBD1	TGCGCCAGCAGCTCCCCGAACCTTAAACAGGGGTCGAGCGAAAAACTGTTTTTT	CASSSPNLKQGSSEKLFF
TRBJ2-3	NA	TRBV7-2	NA	TGTGCCAGCAGCTTTAACACAGATACGCAGTATTTT	CASSFNTDTQYF
TRBJ1-3	NA	TRBV15	NA	TGTGCCACCTCCTACTACTCTGGAAACACCATATATTTT	CATSYYSGNTIYF
TRBJ2-6	NA	TRBV9	TRBD1	TGTGCCAGCAGCGGATATAACTGGGACAGCCACTCTGGGGCCAACGTCCTGACTTTC	CASSGYNWDSHSGANVLTF
TRBJ1-6	NA	TRBV15	NA	TGTGCCACCTCCGGGAGCTCCTATAATTCACCCCTCCACTTT	CATSGSSYNSPLHF
TRBJ2-3	NA	TRBV9	TRBD2	TGTGCCAGCAGCGTAGCGGGGGGGCGCCCAGATACGCAGTATTTT	CASSVAGGRPDTQYF
TRBJ1-4	NA	TRBV2	NA	TGTGCCAGCAGTGGGTTGACTCCTGTTGGAGAAAAACTGTTTTTT	CASSGLTPVGEKLFF
TRBJ1-1	NA	TRBV11-2	NA	TGTGCCAGCAGCCCCAGGGGCGGGCGATACACTGAAGCTTTCTTT	CASSPRGGRYTEAFF
TRBJ2-5	once	TRBV11-2	NA	TGTGCCAGCAGCTTAGCGGGTGGGAGAGGGACCCAGTACTTC	CASSLAGGRGTQYF
TRBJ2-1	NA	TRBV5-6	TRBD1	TGTGCCAGCAGCCGGACAGGGTTTGGCAATGAGCAGTTCTTC	CASSRTGFGNEQFF
TRBJ1-4	NA	TRBV5-1	NA	TGCGCCAGCAGCTTAAACAATCCTAATGAAAAACTGTTTTTT	CASSLNNPNEKLFF
TRBJ1-2	NA	TRBV5-6	TRBD1	TGTGCCAGCAGACCCTTCATATCCGGGACAGGGAGGAACTATGGCTACACCTTC	CASRPFISGTGRNYGYTF
TRBJ1-2	NA	TRBV5-1	TRBD1	TGCGCCAGCAGCAGGACAGGGGGCCTTAATGGCTACACCTTC	CASSRTGGLNGYTF
TRBJ2-3	once	TRBV7-3	NA	TGTGCCAGCAGCCGCAATCCAGGGGCAGATACGCAGTATTTT	CASSRNPGADTQYF
TRBJ1-3	NA	TRBV9	NA	TGTGCCAGCAGCGGCCGTCAGGGGATTAGGCGGGGAAACACCATATATTTT	CASSGRQGIRRGNTIYF
TRBJ2-2	NA	TRBV13	NA	TGTGCCAGCAGCTCCACCCCGGGGACCGGGGAGCTGTTTTTT	CASSSTPGTGELFF
TRBJ2-2	NA	TRBV7-9	TRBD1	TGTGCCAGCCGGGACAGCAACACCGGGGAGCTGTTTTTT	CASRDSNTGELFF
TRBJ1-1	NA	TRBV7-2	NA	TGTGCCAGCAGCTTAGCGGCGGGGACCTTGCCCGTCACTGAAGCTTTCTTT	CASSLAAGTLPVTEAFF
TRBJ1-6	few	TRBV2	NA	TGTGCCAGCAGTGTTAGAGTTAGCACCCTCCACTTT	CASSVRVSTLHF
TRBJ1-2	NA	TRBV5-1	NA	TGCGCCAGCAGCTTACAGGGAGAAGACTATGGCTACACCTTC	CASSLQGEDYGYTF
TRBJ1-2	NA	TRBV7-3	NA	TGTGCCAGCAGCATCACTTCGACAGGAAACTATGGCTACACCTTC	CASSITSTGNYGYTF
TRBJ2-7	once	TRBV9	NA	TGTGCCAGCAGTAGACAGGTTGGTGTCAACGAGCAGTACTTC	CASSRQVGVNEQYF
TRBJ1-2	NA	TRBV4-1	NA	TGCGCCAGCAGCCAAGTTTCAGGGGAAGGCTACACCTTC	CASSQVSGEGYTF
TRBJ1-6	NA	TRBV19	TRBD1	TGTGCCAGTAGTATAATGGGACAGGGGGCCTCACCCCTCCACTTT	CASSIMGQGASPLHF
TRBJ1-3	NA	TRBV6-5	TRBD1	TGTGCCAGCAGTTACTCTGTTGGGACAGGGGTCAACACCATATATTTT	CASSYSVGTGVNTIYF
TRBJ2-2	NA	TRBV9	TRBD2	TGTGCCAGCAGCCCTAGCGGGGGGGGCGGGGAGCTGTTTTTT	CASSPSGGGGELFF
TRBJ2-1	NA	TRBV10-2	NA	TGCGCCAGCCGTCTAGGGGGGGACAATGAGCAGTTCTTC	CASRLGGDNEQFF
TRBJ1-3	NA	TRBV6-6	TRBD1	TGTGCCAGCAGTCCCACACAGGGGAATGCTGGAAACACCATATATTTT	CASSPTQGNAGNTIYF
TRBJ2-2	NA	TRBV9	NA	TGTGCCAGCAGCGTAGGGTATGGGCACGGGGAGCTGTTTTTT	CASSVGYGHGELFF
TRBJ1-6	NA	TRBV5-8	NA	TGTGCCAGCAGCTTGGATCCCGTTGTGGGCTCACCCCTCCACTTT	CASSLDPVVGSPLHF
TRBJ2-7	few	TRBV2	TRBD1	TGTGCCAGCAGTGAAGCTCTCGATGGGACAGGGGGCTACGAGCAGTACTTC	CASSEALDGTGGYEQYF
TRBJ2-1	NA	TRBV11-3	NA	TGTGCCAGCAGCTTAGGTGGAGGGACCTACAATGAGCAGTTCTTC	CASSLGGGTYNEQFF
TRBJ1-5	NA	TRBV28	TRBD1	TGTGCCAGCAGTAGCAGGGACAGCATAGGCAATCAGCCCCAGCATTTT	CASSSRDSIGNQPQHF
TRBJ2-1	NA	TRBV6-4	TRBD1	TGTGCCAGCAGCGCGACAGGGGATGGTGAGCAGTTCTTC	CASSATGDGEQFF
TRBJ1-1	NA	TRBV5-6	TRBD1	TGTGCCAGCAGCTTGGTAGGACAGGGCGCTGAAGCTTTCTTT	CASSLVGQGAEAFF